Presented here are 16 T cell receptor beta chains from one specimen sequenced in a study of T cells in Graves' hyperthyroidism and ophthalmopathy. Template material for amplifying TCR beta CDR3 regions consisted of RNA transcripts. An initial round of RT-PCR targeting the TCR CDR3 relied on the HTBI primer set. TCRdb independently ran MiXCR on the multiplex PCR reads; one entry per CDR3 protein. This table holds approximately 360,000 distinct CDR3 sequences, 25% found once. Sequences were obtained from blood. The receptors originated from a man aged 50-59 years with Graves' hyperthyroidism.

This clonotype was seen only a few times. The V call is TRBV29-1, the J call TRBJ2-1; maybe TRBD2 (6 bases). Germline CDR1 and CDR2: SQVTM and ANQGSEA. With 7 bases removed from V and 5 bases from J, the gap between germline ends came to 15 bases. The CDR3 has 13 amino acids. CDR3 region: CSAGGTVNNEQFF. The CDR3 bases are TGCAGCGCTGGGGGGACGGTTAACAATGAGCAGTTCTTC.

This chain's CDR3 is CATSRVSSTNYGYTF. In DNA form, the CDR3 reads TGTGCCACCAGCAGAGTCAGTTCCACTAACTATGGCTACACCTTC. The chain joins TRBV15 to TRBJ1-2; D is ambiguous. The CDR3 consists of 15 residues. Between the trimmed V and J ends, which lost 1 base and 0 bases, there was a span of 9 bases. The germline V gene encodes CDR1 LNHNV and CDR2 YYDKDF (reference sequence). The entire variable domain, with the rest obtained from reference TRBV15 and TRBJ1-2, is as follows: DAMVIQNPRYQVTQFGKPVTLSCSQTLNHNVMYWYQQKSSQAPKLLFHYYDKDFNNEADTPDNFQSRRPNTSFCFLDIRSPGLGDTAMYLCATSRVSSTNYGYTFGSGTRLTVV.

The chain carries TRBV9 and TRBJ1-1; 9 bases are shared with TRBD1. The germline V gene has CDR1 SGDLS and CDR2 YYNGEE. J gave up 4 bases and V 2 bases, and 3 bases lay outside the gene matches. This CDR3 spans 14 amino acids. Here the CDR3 reads CASSVGTGPTEAFF. The CDR3 bases are TGTGCCAGCAGCGTGGGGACAGGGCCCACTGAAGCTTTCTTT. The whole variable domain, remainder taken from reference TRBV9 and TRBJ1-1, is DSGVTQTPKHLITATGQRVTLRCSPRSGDLSVYWYQQSLDQGLQFLIQYYNGEERAKGNILERFSAQQFPDLHSELNLSSLELGDSALYFCASSVGTGPTEAFFGQGTRLTVV.

V usage is TRBV6-1 and J usage is TRBJ2-3; 12 nucleotides line up with TRBD1. The CDR3 contains 17 residues. CDR1 and CDR2 (germline): MNHNS, SASEGT. V dropped 4 bases and J dropped 2; count of bases not matched to a gene: 7. The CDR3 nucleotides read TGTGCCAGCAGTGCGTCCGGGACAGGGGGCTTCACAGATACGCAGTATTTT. Residues: CASSASGTGGFTDTQYF.

The V call is TRBV19, the J call TRBJ1-1, with D hard to call. The CDR3 covers 13 residues. V lost 4 bases, J lost 1 base, and 7 bases lay in between. Germline CDR1 LNHDA, CDR2 SQIVND (reference sequence). The CDR3, as DNA: TGTGCCAGTAGTAATCCGGGGAACACTGAAGCTTTCTTT. Encoded protein: CASSNPGNTEAFF.

This clonotype was observed many times. The chain has TRBV6-5 and TRBJ1-2; no firm D call. Germline loops: CDR1 MNHEY, CDR2 SVGAGI. Trimming left V 0 bases short and J 7 bases short, with 6 bases between. The CDR3 runs to 12 residues. This CDR3 is CASSYSFSGYTF. CDR3 DNA: TGTGCCAGCAGTTACTCGTTCAGTGGCTACACCTTC.

This clonotype has at least ten counts. This chain joins TRBV12-3 or TRBV12-4 and TRBJ2-7; TRBD1 is a possible D gene (5 bases). V dropped 7 bases and J dropped 4 bases, with 14 bases sitting between them. This CDR3 is 13 amino acids long. CDR3 amino acids: CASTPQGFYEQYF. In nucleotides, the CDR3 is TGTGCCAGCACTCCGCAGGGATTTTACGAGCAGTACTTC.

This clonotype was picked up many times. V is TRBV3-1 and J is TRBJ2-1; 14 bases are a match to TRBD2. CDR1 and CDR2 from the germline V gene are LGHDT and YNNKEL (reference sequence). Losses at the gene ends were 4 bases for V and 14 bases for J; bases not matched to a gene: 4. The CDR3 consists of 13 residues. The CDR3 region has the DNA TGTGCCAGCAGCCTAGGACTAGCGGGAGGTGAGTTCTTC. It encodes CASSLGLAGGEFF.

This sequence joins TRBV5-1 and TRBJ2-1; D perhaps matches TRBD1 (5 bases). This CDR3 region has 13 residues. The V gene lost 1 base and the J gene lost 5 bases, with 7 bases spanning the gap. CDR1 and CDR2 (germline): SGHRS, YFSETQ. The DNA for the CDR3 is TGCGCCAGCAGCTTGATAGGGGACAATGAGCAGTTCTTC. It codes for CASSLIGDNEQFF.

This clonotype was counted many times. CDR3 region: CASSLRTGQETQYF. The CDR3 nucleotides read TGTGCCAGCAGCTTACGGACAGGGCAGGAGACCCAGTACTTC. The chain uses TRBV11-2 and TRBJ2-5; TRBD1 matches 8 bases. The CDR3 sequence is 14 residues long. CDR1 is SGHAT and CDR2 is FQNNGV in the germline V gene. V dropped 2 bases and J dropped 5; count of bases not matched to a gene: 4.

Ten or more counts support this clonotype. The chain is built from TRBV14 and TRBJ2-7; D gene ambiguous. Germline CDR1 and CDR2: SGHDN and FVKESK. The CDR3 covers 11 residues. V lost 1 base and J lost 6, with 4 bases in between. CDR3 coding DNA: TGTGCCAGCAGCCAAGGGGCCGAGCAGTACTTC. Its translation is CASSQGAEQYF.

The chain recombines TRBV25-1 with TRBJ2-1; D possibly corresponds to TRBD2 (6 bases). Germline lookup yields CDR1 MGHDK and CDR2 SYGVNS. The CDR3 extends over 16 amino acids. V dropped 0 bases and J dropped 0 bases, with 9 bases sitting between them. The CDR3 loop is CASSEYDGSSYNEQFF. CDR3 coding DNA: TGTGCCAGCAGTGAATATGACGGGAGCTCCTACAATGAGCAGTTCTTC. Looking up the rest from reference TRBV25-1 and TRBJ2-1 gives the full variable domain: EADIYQTPRYLVIGTGKKITLECSQTMGHDKMYWYQQDPGMELHLIHYSYGVNSTEKGDLSSESTVSRIRTEHFPLTLESARPSHTSQYLCASSEYDGSSYNEQFFGPGTRLTVL.

The gene calls are TRBV11-3 and TRBJ2-6, with D unclear. The CDR3 consists of 17 residues. V dropped 1 base and J dropped 2 bases, with 12 bases sitting between them. Germline V gene lookup returns CDR1 SGHNT and CDR2 YENEEA. This CDR3 reads CASSLVGRWAGANVLTF. CDR3 coding DNA: TGTGCCAGCAGCTTAGTTGGCAGGTGGGCTGGGGCCAACGTCCTGACTTTC.

A word on this clonotype: The junction and the germline gene differ at one end; a read error may be behind it. J is TRBJ2-1 and V is TRBV20-1, with D unclear. Germline V gene lookup returns CDR1 DFQATT and CDR2 SNEGSKA (reference sequence). The CDR3 covers 16 residues. CDR3 region: CSARDFARSSYNEQFF. DNA for the CDR3: TGCAGTGCTAGAGATTTCGCGCGGTCCTCCTACAATGAACAGTTCTTC.

This clonotype was detected many times. The CDR3 region is CASSVTGQGEAFF. CDR3 DNA: TGTGCCAGCAGTGTGACCGGACAGGGTGAAGCTTTCTTT. V gene TRBV6-1 combines with J gene TRBJ1-1; 8 nucleotides agree with TRBD1. V shed 4 bases, J shed 7 bases, and the junction held 5 bases outside the gene matches. The germline CDR1 and CDR2 sequences are MNHNS and SASEGT. This CDR3 is built from 13 residues.

A few counts support this clonotype. The rearrangement uses TRBV20-1 and TRBJ2-2, with TRBD2 matching over 7 bases. The germline V gene encodes CDR1 DFQATT and CDR2 SNEGSKA (reference sequence). J gave up 5 bases and V 0 bases, and 9 bases lay outside the gene matches. The CDR3 runs to 16 residues. The CDR3 sequence: CSARDRLAGVTGELFF. CDR3 in DNA: TGCAGTGCTAGAGATCGACTGGCGGGAGTTACCGGGGAGCTGTTTTTT.